The 5 T cell receptor beta chains below were found in one sample sequenced in a study of metastatic and nonmetastatic thyroid tumors. TCRdb called clones again from the PCR reads with MiXCR. This sample has about 15,000 clones, with roughly 32% found just once. There were no patients who had received any treatment before thyroid surgery. Sequencing input: tumor tissue. The source of these receptors is a female donor with papillary thyroid cancer or a benign thyroid nodule (not recorded which). Some clones in this sample may be carry-over from other donors' samples.

This sequence joins TRBV20-1 and TRBJ1-3; D not resolved. CDR1 is DFQATT and CDR2 is SNEGSKA in the germline V gene (reference sequence). The V end lost 0 bases, the J end lost 0 bases, and 12 bases lay between the germline ends. There are 16 residues in the CDR3. Here the CDR3 reads CSARDFGRNSGNTIYF. The CDR3 DNA reads TGCAGTGCTAGAGATTTCGGACGGAACTCTGGAAACACCATATATTTT.

This clone was recorded a few times. The chain couples TRBV10-3 to TRBJ1-2; a weak D match, TRBD1 (5 bases). Germline CDR1 and CDR2: ENHRY and SYGVKD. The ends were cut back, 0 bases at V and 4 bases at J, with 9 bases in the middle. This CDR3 has 14 residues. CDR3 bases: TGTGCCATCAGTGAGTCGAGGGGAATCTATGGCTACACCTTC. Protein: CAISESRGIYGYTF.

The chain couples TRBV28 to TRBJ1-2; maybe TRBD1 (6 bases). The germline V gene has CDR1 MDHEN and CDR2 SYDVKM. CDR3 length: 15 residues. With 8 bases removed from V and 2 bases from J, the gap between germline ends came to 18 bases. The CDR3 sequence: CASSPGRGRNYGYTF. CDR3 nucleotide sequence: TGTGCCAGCTCCCCCGGTCGGGGGCGGAACTATGGCTACACCTTC.

CDR3 sequence reads: CASSLGTVGTEAFF. Here the CDR3 DNA reads TGTGCCAGCAGTCTCGGGACGGTCGGAACTGAAGCTTTCTTT. The chain combines TRBV6-1 with TRBJ1-1; possibly TRBD1 for D (5 bases). The length of the CDR3 is 14 residues. Trimming took 5 bases from V and 5 from J, leaving 15 bases between them. The V gene's germline CDR1 is MNHNS and CDR2 SASEGT.

Only a few counts were recorded for this clone. The rearrangement uses TRBV5-1 and TRBJ2-7; TRBD2 agrees at 14 bases. Germline CDR1 is SGHRS and CDR2 is YFSETQ. The trim removed 3 bases at V and 5 bases at J, leaving 13 bases unmatched. This CDR3 contains 18 residues. The CDR3 loop is CASSYGTSGSGGPNEQYF. CDR3 DNA sequence: TGCGCCAGCAGCTACGGGACTAGCGGGAGTGGGGGTCCTAACGAGCAGTACTTC.